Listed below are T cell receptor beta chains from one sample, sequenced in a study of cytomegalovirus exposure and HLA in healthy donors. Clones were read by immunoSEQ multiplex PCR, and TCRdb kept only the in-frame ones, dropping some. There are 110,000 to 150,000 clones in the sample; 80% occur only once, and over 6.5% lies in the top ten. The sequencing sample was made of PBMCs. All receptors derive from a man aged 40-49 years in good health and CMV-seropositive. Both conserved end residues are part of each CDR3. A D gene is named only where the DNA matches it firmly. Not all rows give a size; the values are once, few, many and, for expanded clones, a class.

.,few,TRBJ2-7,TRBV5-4,TGTGCCAGCAGCATGAGCAATTGGGAGAGCTCCTACGAGCAGTACTTC,CASSMSNWESSYEQYF
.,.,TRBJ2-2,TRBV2,TGTGCCAGCAGTGGGCTTACAACCGGGGAGCTGTTTTTT,CASSGLTTGELFF
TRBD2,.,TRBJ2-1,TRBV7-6,TGTGCCAGCAGCTTAGTTCGGCTAGCGGGGGGCCCCTCCTACAATGAGCAGTTCTTC,CASSLVRLAGGPSYNEQFF
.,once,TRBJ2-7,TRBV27,TGTGCCAGCAGTTACCAGACCGGAGGACCCTACGAGCAGTACTTC,CASSYQTGGPYEQYF
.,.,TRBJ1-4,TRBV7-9,TGTGCCAGCAGCTTACGAGGGGGGGCAAAAAGTAATGAAAAACTGTTTTTT,CASSLRGGAKSNEKLFF
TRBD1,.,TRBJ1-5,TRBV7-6,TGTGCCAGCAGCCTGGGACAGGTTGGCAATCAGCCCCAGCATTTT,CASSLGQVGNQPQHF
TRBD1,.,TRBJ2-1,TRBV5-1,TGCGCCAGCAGCTTGGCTACAGGGGTGGATGAGCAGTTCTTC,CASSLATGVDEQFF
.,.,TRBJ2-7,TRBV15,TGTGCCACCAGCAGAGATAACCTAGCCTACGAGCAGTACTTC,CATSRDNLAYEQYF
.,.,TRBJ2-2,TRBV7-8,TGTGCCAGCAGACCCAGCGCCGGGGAGCTGTTTTTT,CASRPSAGELFF
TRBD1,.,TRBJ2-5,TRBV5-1,TGCGCCAGCAGCCCCCAGGGGACAGGACTACAAGAGACCCAGTACTTC,CASSPQGTGLQETQYF
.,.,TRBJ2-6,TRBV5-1,TGCGCCAGCAGCTTGGTGGCGGGCTCTGGGGCCAACGTCCTGACTTTC,CASSLVAGSGANVLTF
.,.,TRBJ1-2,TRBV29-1,TGCAGCGTTGAAGACCCGTGGGGGGGTAGTGGCTACACCTTC,CSVEDPWGGSGYTF
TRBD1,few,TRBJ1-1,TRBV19,TGTGCCAGTTTACAGGGGATAGGCACCACTGAAGCTTTCTTT,CASLQGIGTTEAFF
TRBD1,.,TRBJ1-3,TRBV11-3,TGTGCCAGCAGCTCCTCCAGGGGGAGATCTGGAAACACCATATATTTT,CASSSSRGRSGNTIYF
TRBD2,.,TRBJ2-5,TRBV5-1,TGCGCCAGCAGCTCTCTAGCGGGGGCCCAAGAGACCCAGTACTTC,CASSSLAGAQETQYF
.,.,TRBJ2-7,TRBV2,TGTGCCAGCAGGGAGAGACGGGACACCTACGAGCAGTACTTC,CASRERRDTYEQYF
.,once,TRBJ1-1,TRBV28,TGTGCCAGCAGTTTAGCCAGGAAAGCTTTCTTT,CASSLARKAFF
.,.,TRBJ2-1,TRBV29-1,TGCAGCGTTGGAGCCTTAATGGGGGCCGGTGGTGAGCAGTTCTTC,CSVGALMGAGGEQFF
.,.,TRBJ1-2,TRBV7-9,TGTGCCAGCAGCTTAGCGTGGGAGGTCGATGGCTACACCTTC,CASSLAWEVDGYTF
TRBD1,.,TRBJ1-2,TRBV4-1,TGCGCCAGCAGCCAAGCCTTTGACAGGGGGCAGAGCTATGGCTACACCTTC,CASSQAFDRGQSYGYTF
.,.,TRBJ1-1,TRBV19,TGTGCCAGTAGTATAGATGAACAGGGGAACACTGAAGCTTTCTTT,CASSIDEQGNTEAFF
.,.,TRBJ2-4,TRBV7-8,TGTGCCAGCAGCCCTAGAGGGGGGGCGAGGGATATAGCCAAAAACATTCAGTACTTC,CASSPRGGARDIAKNIQYF
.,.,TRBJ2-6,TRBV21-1,TGTGCCAGCAGCAAAGCCCTCCGACTGACTGGGGCCAACGTCCTGACTTTC,CASSKALRLTGANVLTF
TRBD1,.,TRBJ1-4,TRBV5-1,TGCGCCAGCAGTTCAGGGGGTGGAGAAAAACTGTTTTTT,CASSSGGGEKLFF
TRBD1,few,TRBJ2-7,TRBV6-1,TGTGCCAGCAGTGAACCAGGACAGGGATACGAGCAGTACTTC,CASSEPGQGYEQYF
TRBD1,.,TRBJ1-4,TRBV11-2,TGTGCCAGCAGTCGGTATCAGGGGGCGCGGTCGACTAATGAAAAACTGTTTTTT,CASSRYQGARSTNEKLFF
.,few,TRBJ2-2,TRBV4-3,TGCGCCAGCAGCTCAGTTGGGGGGTACGGGGAGCTGTTTTTT,CASSSVGGYGELFF
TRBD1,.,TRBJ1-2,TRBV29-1,TGCAGCGCGGGACAGGTCGGCTATGGCTACACCTTC,CSAGQVGYGYTF
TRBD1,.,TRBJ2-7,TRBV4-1,TGCGCCAGCAGCCAAGAGGGACAGGGGCCCTACGAGCAGTACTTC,CASSQEGQGPYEQYF
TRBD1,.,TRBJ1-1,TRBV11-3,TGTGCCAGCAGCGTGACAGGGGTTGAAACTGAAGCTTTCTTT,CASSVTGVETEAFF
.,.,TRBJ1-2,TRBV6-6,TGTGCCAGCAGGCACCGTGGGACGGGGGGATTTGGCTACACCTTC,CASRHRGTGGFGYTF
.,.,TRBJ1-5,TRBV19,TGTGCCAGTAATCGCGGAAGCGGTCAGCCCCAGCATTTT,CASNRGSGQPQHF
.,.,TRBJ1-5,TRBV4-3,TGCGCCAGCAGCCAAGCCGGGGGTGGCAATCAGCCCCAGCATTTT,CASSQAGGGNQPQHF
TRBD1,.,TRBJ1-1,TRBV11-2,TGTGCCAGCAGCTTATCCCAGGGGGCCACTGAAGCTTTCTTT,CASSLSQGATEAFF
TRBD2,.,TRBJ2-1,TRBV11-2,TGTGCCAGCAGCTCGGGACTAGCGGGAGTAGGGGAGCAGTTCTTC,CASSSGLAGVGEQFF
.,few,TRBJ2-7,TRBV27,TGTGCCAGCCGGGGGGCAGCAGGGTTCTCCTACGAGCAGTACTTC,CASRGAAGFSYEQYF
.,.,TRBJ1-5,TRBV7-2,TGTGCCAGCAGCGGCGGTGGCCGCTGGCATTTT,CASSGGGRWHF
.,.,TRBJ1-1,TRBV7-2,TGTGCCAGCAGCTCTCTACAGGGAAGTACTGAAGCTTTCTTT,CASSSLQGSTEAFF